The 32 T cell receptor beta chains reported below all come from one sample, sequenced in a study of shared clonotypes between healthy human individuals. The repertoire was sequenced with immunoSEQ multiplex PCR; TCRdb's copy has only in-frame clones and lacks some. The sample carries about 1,900,000 clones, about 95% recorded once. Positively selected for CCR7, the CD45RO-negative cells used as naive CD8 cells excluded terminally differentiated effector memory CD45RA+ cells. Input material: naive CD8+ T cells sorted from blood. Receptors originate from a man younger than 35 in good health.

The genes are TRBV19 and TRBJ2-5; 8 positions agree with TRBD1. V shed 5 bases and J 5 bases; nucleotides not matched to a gene: 4. This CDR3 spans 13 amino acids. Germline V gene data show CDR1 as LNHDA and CDR2 as SQIVND (reference sequence). CDR3 DNA sequence: TGTGCCAGTAGTCCGTACAGGGGGGAGACCCAGTACTTC. Translated: CASSPYRGETQYF.

The chain couples TRBV30 to TRBJ2-4; D is unclear. Germline-derived CDR1 and CDR2 are GTSNPN and SVGIG (reference sequence). The V gene lost 1 base and the J gene lost 8 bases, with 12 bases spanning the gap. The CDR3 extends over 13 amino acids. The CDR3 reads CAWSEGPGHIQYF. DNA for the CDR3: TGTGCCTGGAGTGAGGGCCCCGGGCACATTCAGTACTTC.

The chain is built from TRBV6-1 and TRBJ1-6, with D tentatively TRBD1 (6 bases). Germline V gives CDR1 MNHNS, CDR2 SASEGT. The CDR3 covers 16 residues. The V and J ends lost 2 bases and 1 base respectively, with 9 bases between them. This chain's CDR3 is CASSEFRGSYNSPLHF. The CDR3 DNA follows: TGTGCCAGCAGTGAATTTAGGGGGTCCTATAATTCACCCCTCCACTTT.

This chain uses TRBV5-4 with TRBJ1-4; 10 nucleotides line up with TRBD1. Germline CDR1 SGHNT, CDR2 YYREEE (reference sequence). The CDR3 loop spans 16 amino acids. Unmatched junction bases numbered 6, after V lost 7 bases and J lost 0 bases. The CDR3 is CASRDRGFTTNEKLFF. CDR3 nucleotide sequence: TGTGCCAGCCGGGACAGGGGATTCACAACTAATGAAAAACTGTTTTTT.

A word on this clone: Other DNA sequences from this sample encode an identical CDR3 as well. The chain has TRBV4-1 and TRBJ2-7; D is possibly TRBD1 (7 bases). V was cut by 1 base and J by 1 base, with 14 bases left in between. The CDR3 covers 16 residues. The germline V gene encodes CDR1 MGHRA and CDR2 YSYEKL. The CDR3: CASSQVLSGGSYEQYF. CDR3 in DNA: TGCGCCAGCAGCCAAGTGCTCTCAGGGGGGTCCTACGAGCAGTACTTC.

The V and J genes are TRBV27 and TRBJ2-2; a possible D gene is TRBD2 (6 bases). This CDR3 comprises 17 residues. The ends were cut back, 2 bases at V and 2 bases at J, with 15 bases in the middle. Looked up from germline, CDR1 is MNHEY and CDR2 is SMNVEV (reference sequence). The CDR3 DNA reads as TGTGCCAGCAGTTTACAAACACTAGCACTAAACACCGGGGAGCTGTTTTTT. Translated: CASSLQTLALNTGELFF.

In this sample, this clone turned up once. The chain uses TRBV18 and TRBJ2-7; D is possibly TRBD1 (5 bases). With 2 bases removed from V and 1 base from J, the gap between germline ends came to 9 bases. CDR3 length: 14 residues. CDR1 is KGHSH, CDR2 LQKENI, per germline. CDR3 protein: CASSPASGSYEQYF. DNA of the CDR3: TGTGCCAGCTCACCAGCGTCAGGGTCCTACGAGCAGTACTTC.

CDR3 sequence: CASSLARAGGYTGELFF. The CDR3, as DNA: TGTGCCAGCAGCTTAGCGAGAGCGGGGGGATACACCGGGGAGCTGTTTTTT. This rearrangement joins TRBV7-9 to TRBJ2-2, with 9 bases identical to TRBD2. V dropped 0 bases and J dropped 3; count of bases not matched to a gene: 5. The CDR3 consists of 17 residues. CDR1 and CDR2 (germline): SEHNR, FQNEAQ (reference sequence).

The genes are TRBV7-3 and TRBJ1-1; D is undetermined. The germline V and J ends were trimmed by 8 bases and 4 bases, with 14 bases remaining between them. CDR3 length: 13 amino acids. From germline, CDR1 is SGHTA and CDR2 FQGTGA. The CDR3: CASAMDGTTEAFF. Written as DNA, the CDR3 is TGTGCCAGCGCTATGGACGGCACCACTGAAGCTTTCTTT.

The V gene is TRBV6-5, the J gene TRBJ2-5, with D possibly TRBD2 on 5 matching bases. The germline CDR1 and CDR2 sequences are MNHEY and SVGAGI. Trimming shortened V by 6 bases and J by 4 bases, and 12 bases separated the two germline ends. The CDR3 covers 13 residues. The CDR3 loop reads CASSQLEGETQYF. CDR3 bases: TGTGCCAGCAGCCAACTAGAGGGAGAGACCCAGTACTTC.

This clone was detected only a few times. V gene TRBV5-5 combines with J gene TRBJ1-2, with D perhaps matching TRBD1 (6 bases). The CDR3 is 17 residues long. With 0 bases removed from V and 8 bases from J, the gap between germline ends came to 23 bases. The germline gives CDR1 SGHKS, CDR2 YYEKEE (reference sequence). The CDR3 DNA reads as TGTGCCAGCAGCTTGGCCTTCAGGGGCGCAATTCCAGACGGCTACACCTTC. Its protein is CASSLAFRGAIPDGYTF. Looking up the rest from reference TRBV5-5 and TRBJ1-2 gives the full variable domain: DAGVTQSPTHLIKTRGQQVTLRCSPISGHKSVSWYQQVLGQGPQFIFQYYEKEERGRGNFPDRFSARQFPNYSSELNVNALLLGDSALYLCASSLAFRGAIPDGYTFGSGTRLTVV.

The V call is TRBV11-2, the J call TRBJ2-1; D might be TRBD2 (5 bases). CDR1 and CDR2 from the germline V gene are SGHAT and FQNNGV. The CDR3 is 13 residues long. Trimming shortened V by 0 bases and J by 8 bases, and 8 bases separated the two germline ends. CDR3 DNA: TGTGCCAGCAGCTTAGACCACGGGGATGAGCAGTTCTTC. This gives the protein CASSLDHGDEQFF.

The chain couples TRBV13 to TRBJ1-5; TRBD1 might be the D (5 bases). Between the trimmed V and J ends, which lost 3 bases and 3 bases, there was a span of 9 bases. CDR3 length: 14 residues. Germline V gene lookup returns CDR1 PRHDT and CDR2 FYEKMQ (reference sequence). The CDR3 DNA reads as TGTGCCAGCAGCTTGCAGGGCCTCAATCAGCCCCAGCATTTT. Residues: CASSLQGLNQPQHF. Full variable domain (remainder filled in from reference TRBV13 and TRBJ1-5): AAGVIQSPRHLIKEKRETATLKCYPIPRHDTVYWYQQGPGQDPQFLISFYEKMQSDKGSIPDRFSAQQFSDYHSELNMSSLELGDSALYFCASSLQGLNQPQHFGDGTRLSIL.

The chain combines TRBV2 with TRBJ2-5, with 8 bases fitting TRBD2. Germline CDR1 reads SNHLY; CDR2 reads FYNNEI. This CDR3 comprises 15 residues. V trimming: 5 bases; J trimming: 5 bases; junction bases outside the gene matches: 10. CDR3 sequence: CASSSSAGVSETQYF. The CDR3, as DNA: TGTGCCAGCAGTTCCTCAGCGGGAGTTAGCGAGACCCAGTACTTC.

The chain carries TRBV7-2 and TRBJ2-3; D might be TRBD1 (6 bases). V lost 8 bases and J 2 bases, leaving 11 bases between the germline ends. CDR3 length: 13 residues. Germline V gene data show CDR1 as SGHTA and CDR2 as FQGNSA. CDR3 in amino acids: CASAWGLTDTQYF. CDR3 DNA: TGTGCCAGCGCGTGGGGGCTCACAGATACGCAGTATTTT. Drawing the rest from reference TRBV7-2 and TRBJ2-3, the complete variable domain is GAGVSQSPSNKVTEKGKDVELRCDPISGHTALYWYRQSLGQGLEFLIYFQGNSAPDKSGLPSDRFSAERTGGSVSTLTIQRTQQEDSAVYLCASAWGLTDTQYFGPGTRLTVL.

This clone was seen a handful of times. The chain joins TRBV7-9 to TRBJ1-2; 7 bases are shared with TRBD1. The V gene's germline CDR1 is SEHNR and CDR2 FQNEAQ (reference sequence). This CDR3 spans 13 amino acids. With 4 bases clipped from V and 6 bases from J, the junction kept 5 bases outside the gene matches. CDR3: CASSSNTGDGYTF. Written as DNA, the CDR3 is TGTGCCAGCAGCTCGAACACAGGGGATGGCTACACCTTC.

V usage is TRBV30 and J usage is TRBJ2-5, with TRBD2 identical over 8 bases. Germline loops: CDR1 GTSNPN, CDR2 SVGIG (reference sequence). This CDR3 has 14 residues. With 4 bases clipped from V and 5 bases from J, the junction kept 9 bases outside the gene matches. The CDR3 DNA sequence: TGTGCCTGGAATTCAGCGGGGGCAGGGGAGACCCAGTACTTC. Translation: CAWNSAGAGETQYF.

The genes are TRBV19 and TRBJ2-2; either TRBD1 or TRBD2 may supply D (5 bases each). This CDR3 has 15 residues. CDR1 is LNHDA, CDR2 SQIVND, per germline (reference sequence). Trimming removed 2 bases from V and 7 bases from J, with 14 bases in between. CDR3: CASSIWGSLGGELFF. CDR3 bases: TGTGCCAGTAGTATATGGGGGTCGCTTGGCGGGGAGCTGTTTTTT. Filled out from reference TRBV19 and TRBJ2-2, the complete variable domain reads DGGITQSPKYLFRKEGQNVTLSCEQNLNHDAMYWYRQDPGQGLRLIYYSQIVNDFQKGDIAEGYSVSREKKESFPLTVTSAQKNPTAFYLCASSIWGSLGGELFFGEGSRLTVL.

The chain is built from TRBV18 and TRBJ1-2, with TRBD1 matching over 8 bases. CDR3 length: 15 residues. Germline values: CDR1 KGHSH, CDR2 LQKENI. With 3 bases clipped from V and 8 bases from J, the junction kept 11 bases outside the gene matches. The CDR3 sequence is CASSPSDRVDGGYTF. CDR3 bases: TGTGCCAGCTCACCTTCGGACAGGGTTGATGGGGGCTACACCTTC. Full variable domain (outside the CDR3, taken from reference TRBV18 and TRBJ1-2): NAGVMQNPRHLVRRRGQEARLRCSPMKGHSHVYWYRQLPEEGLKFMVYLQKENIIDESGMPKERFSAEFPKEGPSILRIQQVVRGDSAAYFCASSPSDRVDGGYTFGSGTRLTVV.

This chain uses TRBV30 with TRBJ2-7; either TRBD1 or TRBD2 may fit D (5 bases each). Trimming took 4 bases from V and 1 from J, leaving 17 bases between them. Germline V lookup: CDR1 GTSNPN, CDR2 SVGIG (reference sequence). This CDR3 region has 15 residues. The CDR3 DNA reads TGTGCCTGGAACAACATCCGGGACCCGTCCTACGAGCAGTACTTC. It specifies CAWNNIRDPSYEQYF.

As to this clone: Other DNA sequences of this sample code for an identical CDR3. The chain carries TRBV9 and TRBJ2-7; TRBD1 matches at 12 bases. The length of the CDR3 is 15 residues. From germline, CDR1 is SGDLS and CDR2 YYNGEE. Germline trimming cut 0 bases from V and 6 bases from J; bases unmatched to any gene: 4. In DNA, the CDR3 is TGTGCCAGCAGCGTAGAGGGACAGGGGGCTTTCGAGCAGTACTTC. Translation: CASSVEGQGAFEQYF.

In regard to this clone: One end of the junction varies from germline; a read error may be responsible. The rearrangement links TRBV7-8 to TRBJ1-1; TRBD1 might be the D (5 bases). Per germline, CDR1 SGHVS and CDR2 FQNEAQ. CDR3 size: 18 residues. CDR3 in amino acids: CASSIYTGRPSWNAEAFF. In DNA, the CDR3 is TGTGCCAGCAGCATATACACGGGACGACCCTCTTGGAACGCTGAAGCTTTCTTT.

This sequence joins TRBV11-2 and TRBJ2-2, with D perhaps TRBD2 (6 bases). The CDR3 runs to 12 residues. Germline V gene lookup returns CDR1 SGHAT and CDR2 FQNNGV. V was cut by 5 bases and J by 9 bases, with 10 bases left in between. The chain's CDR3 is CASSETRRELFF. The DNA for the CDR3 is TGTGCCAGCAGCGAGACTAGGCGGGAGCTGTTTTTT.

The chain links TRBV10-3 to TRBJ1-1; 7 bases align to TRBD1. The V gene end was trimmed by 1 base and the J gene end by 0 bases; junction bases not matched to a gene: 2. This CDR3 spans 15 amino acids. Germline values: CDR1 ENHRY, CDR2 SYGVKD. The CDR3 DNA reads as TGTGCCATCAGTGAGTTCGGGACAGTGAACACTGAAGCTTTCTTT. This codes for CAISEFGTVNTEAFF.

The chain recombines TRBV14 with TRBJ1-4; D is undetermined. Germline V gene data show CDR1 as SGHDN and CDR2 as FVKESK. V was cut by 1 base and J by 8 bases, with 11 bases left in between. This CDR3 is built from 14 residues. The CDR3 is CASSQVGMSEKLFF. The CDR3 DNA is TGTGCCAGCAGCCAAGTGGGCATGTCCGAAAAACTGTTTTTT.

The V call is TRBV6-6, the J call TRBJ2-1, with 7 bases lining up with TRBD2. J lost 8 bases, V lost 5 bases, and 12 bases had no gene match. Germline CDR1 reads MNHNY; CDR2 reads SVGAGI (reference sequence). This CDR3 spans 15 amino acids. Here the CDR3 reads CASSHRDYIFDEQFF. The CDR3 region has the DNA TGTGCCAGCAGTCACCGGGACTATATATTCGATGAGCAGTTCTTC.

This clone is a singleton in its sample. The chain has TRBV28 and TRBJ1-4; D not certain. The CDR3 spans 15 residues. The germline CDR1 and CDR2 sequences are MDHEN and SYDVKM. V lost 7 bases to trimming and J lost 0 bases, with 12 bases between them. As DNA, the CDR3 is TGTGCCAGCACCCCTGGGGAGACAACTAATGAAAAACTGTTTTTT. Translation gives CASTPGETTNEKLFF.

The rearrangement uses TRBV30 and TRBJ1-6; D may be TRBD1 (5 bases). The CDR3 contains 14 residues. V was trimmed by 2 bases and J by 11 bases, leaving 16 bases between them. In germline, CDR1 is GTSNPN, CDR2 SVGIG (reference sequence). The CDR3 DNA sequence: TGTGCCTGGAGTCTAGGGGACCTGCATCCACCCCTCCACTTT. Its translation is CAWSLGDLHPPLHF.

The CDR3 loop is CASRGGSSTLMNTEAFF. CDR3 sequence (DNA): TGTGCCAGCCGGGGGGGCAGCAGCACTTTAATGAACACTGAAGCTTTCTTT. The chain couples TRBV7-9 to TRBJ1-1; weak D call: TRBD1 (6 bases). CDR3 length equals 17 residues. Germline loops: CDR1 SEHNR, CDR2 FQNEAQ (reference sequence). V was pared by 8 bases and J by 0 bases, with 22 bases between.

The chain joins TRBV5-1 to TRBJ2-7, with D uncertain. This CDR3 comprises 14 residues. V lost 0 bases and J 0 bases, leaving 7 bases between the germline ends. The germline CDR1 and CDR2 sequences are SGHRS and YFSETQ. Here the CDR3 reads CASSLVFHSYEQYF. DNA for the CDR3: TGCGCCAGCAGCTTGGTCTTTCACTCCTACGAGCAGTACTTC.

Note on this clone: The same CDR3 is also encoded by other DNA sequences in this sample. The chain carries TRBV10-1 and TRBJ2-3; no firm D call. The germline V gene encodes CDR1 WNHNN and CDR2 SYGVQD (reference sequence). The CDR3 totals 11 residues. The germline V and J ends were trimmed by 3 bases and 6 bases, with 4 bases remaining between them. DNA for the CDR3: TGCGCCAGCAGTGATGCGGATACGCAGTATTTT. Amino acids: CASSDADTQYF.

This chain connects TRBV4-1 to TRBJ2-7; D is possibly TRBD1 (7 bases). The CDR3 consists of 17 residues. V gave up 0 bases and J gave up 3 bases, with 18 bases separating them. Per the germline V gene, CDR1 is MGHRA and CDR2 is YSYEKL. CDR3 in amino acids: CASSQEGAGQTIYEQYF. Written as DNA, the CDR3 is TGCGCCAGCAGCCAAGAGGGCGCGGGACAGACAATCTACGAGCAGTACTTC.